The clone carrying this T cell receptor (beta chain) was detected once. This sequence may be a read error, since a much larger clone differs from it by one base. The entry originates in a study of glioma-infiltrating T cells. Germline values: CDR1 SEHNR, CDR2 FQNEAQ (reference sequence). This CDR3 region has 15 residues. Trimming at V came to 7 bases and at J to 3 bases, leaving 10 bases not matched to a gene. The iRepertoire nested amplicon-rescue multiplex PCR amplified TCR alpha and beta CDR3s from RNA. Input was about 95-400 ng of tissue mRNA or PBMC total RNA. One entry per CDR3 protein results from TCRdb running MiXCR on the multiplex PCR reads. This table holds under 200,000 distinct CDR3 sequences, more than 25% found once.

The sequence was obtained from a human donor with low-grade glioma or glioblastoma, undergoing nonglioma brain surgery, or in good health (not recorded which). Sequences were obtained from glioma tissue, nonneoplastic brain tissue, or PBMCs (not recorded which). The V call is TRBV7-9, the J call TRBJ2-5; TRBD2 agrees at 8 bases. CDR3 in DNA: TGTGCCAGCATCCCGCGGGGGGAATCGAAAGAGACCCAGTACTTC. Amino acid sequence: CASIPRGESKETQYF.